Here is one T cell receptor (beta chain) with its context. Its specificity is not known. These data belong to a study of T cell responses to AZD1222 COVID-19 vaccine. Study-level results: The donors showed a predominance of white British ancestry and of females, with possible underestimation of clonal diversity.

Some clones are missing from TCRdb's copy, which holds only in-frame ones; the method was immunoSEQ multiplex PCR. This sample yields just under 95,000 clones, of which more than 75% are seen a single time; around a fifth belongs to the top ten. This specimen consisted of peripheral blood, obtained on day 0 of AZD1222 vaccination. This clonotype originated in an adult in good health.

The CDR3 DNA is TGTGCCAGTAGTACTATCAAAGAAGGCTCCTATAATTCACCCCTCCACTTT. This translates into CASSTIKEGSYNSPLHF. This chain uses TRBV19 with TRBJ1-6, with D uncertain. V was trimmed by 4 bases and J by 0 bases, leaving 13 bases between them. The CDR3 has 17 residues. From germline, CDR1 is LNHDA and CDR2 SQIVND (reference sequence).